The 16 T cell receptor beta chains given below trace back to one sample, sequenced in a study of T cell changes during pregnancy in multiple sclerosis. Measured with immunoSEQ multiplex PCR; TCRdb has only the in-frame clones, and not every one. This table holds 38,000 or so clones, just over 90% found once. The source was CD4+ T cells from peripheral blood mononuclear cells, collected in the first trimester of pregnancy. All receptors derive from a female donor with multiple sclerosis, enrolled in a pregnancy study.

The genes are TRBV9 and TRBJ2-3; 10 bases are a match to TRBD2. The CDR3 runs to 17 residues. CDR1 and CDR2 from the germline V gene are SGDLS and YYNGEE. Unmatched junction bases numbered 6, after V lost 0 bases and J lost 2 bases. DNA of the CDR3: TGTGCCAGCAGCGTAGGGGGTAGCGGGGGGCCCACAGATACGCAGTATTTT. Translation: CASSVGGSGGPTDTQYF.

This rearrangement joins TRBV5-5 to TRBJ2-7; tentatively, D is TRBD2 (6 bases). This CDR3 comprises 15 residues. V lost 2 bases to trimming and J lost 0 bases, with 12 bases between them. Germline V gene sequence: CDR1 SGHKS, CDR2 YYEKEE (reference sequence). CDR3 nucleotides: TGTGCCAGCAGCTTTAGACGGACTACCTCCTACGAGCAGTACTTC. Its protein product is CASSFRRTTSYEQYF. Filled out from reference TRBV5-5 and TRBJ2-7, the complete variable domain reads DAGVTQSPTHLIKTRGQQVTLRCSPISGHKSVSWYQQVLGQGPQFIFQYYEKEERGRGNFPDRFSARQFPNYSSELNVNALLLGDSALYLCASSFRRTTSYEQYFGPGTRLTVT.

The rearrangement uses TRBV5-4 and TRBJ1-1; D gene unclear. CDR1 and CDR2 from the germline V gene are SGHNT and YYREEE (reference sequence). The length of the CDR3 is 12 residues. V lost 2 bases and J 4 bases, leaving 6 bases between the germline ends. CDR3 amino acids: CASSLRGTEAFF. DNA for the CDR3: TGTGCCAGCAGCTTAAGAGGCACTGAAGCTTTCTTT.

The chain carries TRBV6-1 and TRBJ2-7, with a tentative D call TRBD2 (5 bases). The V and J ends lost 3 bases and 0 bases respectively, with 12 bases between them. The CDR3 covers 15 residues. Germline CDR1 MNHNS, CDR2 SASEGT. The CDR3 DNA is TGTGCCAGCAGTGATGGAGGTCCGCCCTCCTACGAGCAGTACTTC. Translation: CASSDGGPPSYEQYF.

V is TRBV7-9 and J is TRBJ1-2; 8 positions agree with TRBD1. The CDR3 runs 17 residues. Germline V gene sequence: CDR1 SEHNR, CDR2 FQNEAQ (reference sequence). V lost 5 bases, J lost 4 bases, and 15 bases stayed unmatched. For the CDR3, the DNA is TGTGCCAGCAGCCCCTCGGGACAGGTCCCTTTTTTCTATGGCTACACCTTC. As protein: CASSPSGQVPFFYGYTF.

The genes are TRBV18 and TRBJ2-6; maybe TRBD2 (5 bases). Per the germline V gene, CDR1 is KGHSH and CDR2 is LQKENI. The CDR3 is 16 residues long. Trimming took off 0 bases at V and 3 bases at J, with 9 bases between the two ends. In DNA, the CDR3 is TGTGCCAGCTCACCACCAGGGAGAAGTGGGGCCAACGTCCTGACTTTC. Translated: CASSPPGRSGANVLTF. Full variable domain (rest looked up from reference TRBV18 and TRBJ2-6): NAGVMQNPRHLVRRRGQEARLRCSPMKGHSHVYWYRQLPEEGLKFMVYLQKENIIDESGMPKERFSAEFPKEGPSILRIQQVVRGDSAAYFCASSPPGRSGANVLTFGAGSRLTVL.

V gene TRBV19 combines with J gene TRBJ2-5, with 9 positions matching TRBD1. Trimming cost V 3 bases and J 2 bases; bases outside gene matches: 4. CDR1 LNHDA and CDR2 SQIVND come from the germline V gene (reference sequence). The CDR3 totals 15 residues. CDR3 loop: CASSIPGQGQETQYF. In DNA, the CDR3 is TGTGCCAGTAGTATTCCGGGACAGGGACAAGAGACCCAGTACTTC.

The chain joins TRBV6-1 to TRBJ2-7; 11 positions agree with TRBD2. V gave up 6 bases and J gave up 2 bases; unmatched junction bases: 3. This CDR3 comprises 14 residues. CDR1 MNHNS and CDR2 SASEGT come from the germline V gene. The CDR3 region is CASRLAGATYEQYF. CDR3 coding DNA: TGTGCCAGCAGACTAGCGGGGGCCACCTACGAGCAGTACTTC.

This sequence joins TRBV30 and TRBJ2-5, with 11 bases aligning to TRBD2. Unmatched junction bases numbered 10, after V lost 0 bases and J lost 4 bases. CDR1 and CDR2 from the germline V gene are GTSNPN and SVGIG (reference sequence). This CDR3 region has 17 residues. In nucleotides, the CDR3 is TGTGCCTGGAGTGTACATGGTAGCGGGAGGGCCATAGAGACCCAGTACTTC. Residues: CAWSVHGSGRAIETQYF.

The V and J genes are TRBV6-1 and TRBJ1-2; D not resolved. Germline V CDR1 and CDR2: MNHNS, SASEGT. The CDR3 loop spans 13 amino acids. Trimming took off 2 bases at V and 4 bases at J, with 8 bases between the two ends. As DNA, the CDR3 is TGTGCCAGCAGTGAATTGTACAGCTATGGCTACACCTTC. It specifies CASSELYSYGYTF.

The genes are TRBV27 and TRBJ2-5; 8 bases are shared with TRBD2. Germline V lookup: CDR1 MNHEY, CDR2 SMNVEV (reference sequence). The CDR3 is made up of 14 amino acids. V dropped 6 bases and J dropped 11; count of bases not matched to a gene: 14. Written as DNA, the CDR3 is TGTGCCAGCAGCCCGAGCGGGAGCCCGACTGAGCAGTACTTC. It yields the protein CASSPSGSPTEQYF.

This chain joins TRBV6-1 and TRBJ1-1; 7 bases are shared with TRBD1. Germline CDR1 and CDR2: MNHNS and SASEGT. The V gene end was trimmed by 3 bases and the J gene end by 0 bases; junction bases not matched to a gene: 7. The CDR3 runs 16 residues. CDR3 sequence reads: CASSDSDRRLNTEAFF. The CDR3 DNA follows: TGTGCCAGCAGTGATTCGGACAGGAGGTTGAACACTGAAGCTTTCTTT.

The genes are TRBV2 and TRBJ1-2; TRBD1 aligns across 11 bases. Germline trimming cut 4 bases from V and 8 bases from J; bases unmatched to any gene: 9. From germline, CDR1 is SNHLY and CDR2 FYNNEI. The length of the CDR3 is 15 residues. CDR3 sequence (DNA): TGTGCCAGCAGTGTTGGTCAAAGGACAGGGGGCGGCTACACCTTC. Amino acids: CASSVGQRTGGGYTF.

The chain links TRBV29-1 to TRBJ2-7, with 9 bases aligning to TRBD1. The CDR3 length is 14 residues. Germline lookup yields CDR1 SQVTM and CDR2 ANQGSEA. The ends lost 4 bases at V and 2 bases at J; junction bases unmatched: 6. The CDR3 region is CSVGGQGFPYEQYF. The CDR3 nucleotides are TGCAGCGTTGGGGGACAGGGATTTCCCTACGAGCAGTACTTC.

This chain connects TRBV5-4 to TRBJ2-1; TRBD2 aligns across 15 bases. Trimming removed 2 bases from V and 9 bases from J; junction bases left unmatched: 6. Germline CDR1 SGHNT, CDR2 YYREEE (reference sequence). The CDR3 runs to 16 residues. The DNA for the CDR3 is TGTGCCAGCAGCTTTGGGACTAGCGGGAGGACCGTTGAGCAGTTCTTC. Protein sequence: CASSFGTSGRTVEQFF.

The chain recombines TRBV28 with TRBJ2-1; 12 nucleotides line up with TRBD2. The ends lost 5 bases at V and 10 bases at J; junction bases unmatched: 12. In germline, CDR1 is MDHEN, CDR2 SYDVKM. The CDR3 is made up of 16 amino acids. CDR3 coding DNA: TGTGCCAGCAGTCCCCATCAGACTAGCGGGAGTGAAGAGCAGTTCTTC. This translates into CASSPHQTSGSEEQFF.